The 21 T cell receptor beta chains in this list originate from one sample, sequenced in a study of T-cell memory formation after mild COVID-19. One entry per CDR3 protein, called by TCRdb with MiXCR from the 5' RACE reads. The table lists about 270,000 distinct CDR3 sequences, around 15% of them singletons. Material: PBMCs or a T cell subset sorted from them (not recorded which). The receptors were sampled from a man aged 18 to 30 who had mild COVID-19 (a few samples of this study predate the infection). Cell type and time point are not known.

The chain links TRBV7-9 to TRBJ1-2; unclear D gene. The CDR3 is made up of 12 amino acids. CDR1 and CDR2 (germline): SEHNR, FQNEAQ (reference sequence). Trimming stripped 1 base from V and 7 bases from J, with 7 bases between. The CDR3 region is CASSLGRLGYTF. The CDR3 DNA sequence: TGTGCCAGCAGCTTAGGTCGTCTTGGCTACACCTTC.

This clonotype was counted many times. The chain couples TRBV7-2 to TRBJ2-1, with D perhaps assigned TRBD1 or TRBD2 (6 bases each). Germline-derived CDR1 and CDR2 are SGHTA and FQGNSA. This CDR3 is 14 amino acids long. Trimming removed 5 bases from V and 10 bases from J, with 18 bases in between. The DNA of the CDR3 is TGTGCCAGCAGCGGCTTACGGGGGCGAGGAGAGCAGTTCTTC. Its protein product is CASSGLRGRGEQFF.

This clonotype came up a few times. The chain links TRBV19 to TRBJ2-2; 10 nucleotides line up with TRBD1. Germline V gene lookup returns CDR1 LNHDA and CDR2 SQIVND (reference sequence). The CDR3 covers 17 residues. V lost 4 bases to trimming and J lost 3 bases; unmatched junction nucleotides: 8. The CDR3 DNA reads TGTGCCAGTAGTAGGGGACAGGGGAGGCTCGACACCGGGGAGCTGTTTTTT. It specifies CASSRGQGRLDTGELFF.

CDR3 region: CASSFSLGVAGNEQFF. The DNA of the CDR3 is TGTGCCAGCAGCTTTTCCCTAGGGGTGGCAGGCAATGAGCAGTTCTTC. The chain links TRBV7-9 to TRBJ2-1, with D possibly matching TRBD1 (5 bases). Germline CDR1 and CDR2: SEHNR and FQNEAQ (reference sequence). V dropped 3 bases and J dropped 6 bases, with 18 bases sitting between them. The CDR3 is 16 residues long. The variable domain in full, with the rest retrieved from reference TRBV7-9 and TRBJ2-1, is DTGVSQNPRHKITKRGQNVTFRCDPISEHNRLYWYRQTLGQGPEFLTYFQNEAQLEKSRLLSDRFSAERPKGSFSTLEIQRTEQGDSAMYLCASSFSLGVAGNEQFFGPGTRLTVL.

The rearrangement uses TRBV7-9 and TRBJ1-4, with a tentative D call TRBD1 (6 bases). The CDR3 covers 15 residues. Trimming cost V 1 base and J 5 bases, with 11 bases left between them. Germline CDR1 is SEHNR and CDR2 is FQNEAQ (reference sequence). The CDR3 nucleotides read TGTGCCAGCAGCTTAGGGGGACAAAGCAATGAAAAACTGTTTTTT. Its translation: CASSLGGQSNEKLFF.

The chain joins TRBV6-6 to TRBJ1-4; D remains unclear. The V gene lost 2 bases and the J gene lost 4 bases, with 5 bases spanning the gap. The CDR3 extends over 13 amino acids. Germline V lookup: CDR1 MNHNY, CDR2 SVGAGI (reference sequence). CDR3 nucleotides: TGTGCCAGCAGTTACAACGTTAATGAAAAACTGTTTTTT. Its protein is CASSYNVNEKLFF.

CDR3: CASSQVGGRTEAFF. CDR3 nucleotides: TGTGCCAGCAGCCAAGTCGGCGGGCGGACTGAAGCTTTCTTT. The chain is built from TRBV3-1 and TRBJ1-1; D remains ambiguous. V lost 1 base and J 5 bases, leaving 11 bases between the germline ends. There are 14 residues in the CDR3. The germline CDR1 and CDR2 sequences are LGHDT and YNNKEL (reference sequence).

This clonotype was counted a few times. The V call is TRBV12-3 or TRBV12-4, the J call TRBJ1-4, with D unresolved. The V end was cut by 6 bases, the J end by 0 bases, with 5 bases between. The CDR3 length is 13 residues. The CDR3 bases are TGTGCCAGCAGGGGCACAACTAATGAAAAACTGTTTTTT. The encoded protein is CASRGTTNEKLFF.

V and J are TRBV4-3 and TRBJ2-7, with D possibly TRBD1 on 6 matching bases. CDR3 length: 14 amino acids. Germline assignment: CDR1 LGHNA and CDR2 YSLEER. Between the trimmed V and J ends, which lost 0 bases and 3 bases, there was a span of 9 bases. CDR3 sequence reads: CASSQDAGDYEQYF. The CDR3 nucleotides are TGCGCCAGCAGCCAAGATGCAGGGGACTACGAGCAGTACTTC.

CDR3 nucleotides: TGTGCCAGCAGCGCAGGGCGGGGGACAGGGGGTTCACCCCTCCACTTT. Its protein product is CASSAGRGTGGSPLHF. This sequence joins TRBV11-2 and TRBJ1-6; 11 bases line up with TRBD1. V lost 5 bases, J lost 9 bases, and 9 bases stayed unmatched. CDR3 length: 16 residues. Per germline, CDR1 SGHAT and CDR2 FQNNGV.

This rearrangement joins TRBV6-1 to TRBJ2-5, with D maybe TRBD2 (5 bases). The CDR3 has 14 residues. V was clipped by 3 bases and J by 5 bases, with 13 bases between them. Germline V gene lookup returns CDR1 MNHNS and CDR2 SASEGT. CDR3 sequence: CASSDGRVRETQYF. CDR3 DNA: TGTGCCAGCAGTGATGGGCGGGTCCGCGAGACCCAGTACTTC.

This clonotype was counted only a few times. The rearrangement joins TRBV4-1 to TRBJ2-5; TRBD2 agrees at 7 bases. J was trimmed by 11 bases and V by 3 bases; bases with no gene match: 12. The CDR3 spans 14 residues. Germline assignment: CDR1 MGHRA and CDR2 YSYEKL. The DNA of the CDR3 is TGCGCCAGCAGCCAGACCGATGGGGGGGTAACTCAGTACTTC. Protein: CASSQTDGGVTQYF.

This clonotype occurred a few times. The gene calls are TRBV6-2 or TRBV6-3 and TRBJ2-1; D is perhaps TRBD2 (5 bases). This CDR3 is built from 16 residues. Trimming pared 4 bases from V and 1 base from J, leaving 14 bases between. Germline-derived CDR1 and CDR2 are MNHEY and SVGEGT. CDR3 nucleotides: TGTGCCAGCAGTTCACACCGGACTGGGTCCTACAATGAGCAGTTCTTC. It specifies CASSSHRTGSYNEQFF.

The chain is built from TRBV6-2 or TRBV6-3 and TRBJ2-7, with D unclear. Germline V gene data show CDR1 as MNHEY and CDR2 as SVGEGT. The CDR3 has 14 residues. Trimming took 5 bases from V and 1 from J, leaving 12 bases between them. The CDR3 spells CASSPLVRSYEQYV. The CDR3 DNA sequence: TGTGCCAGCAGTCCGCTAGTAAGGTCCTACGAGCAGTACGTC.

The table lists this clonotype with a few counts. CDR3: CASSQDETLTNYGYTF. The DNA for the CDR3 is TGCGCCAGCAGCCAAGATGAGACTCTCACTAACTATGGCTACACCTTC. This rearrangement joins TRBV4-1 to TRBJ1-2; D call uncertain. V lost 0 bases to trimming and J lost 0 bases, with 11 bases between them. The CDR3 loop spans 16 amino acids. Germline V gene sequence: CDR1 MGHRA, CDR2 YSYEKL.

In this sample, this clonotype turned up a few times. V is TRBV7-3 and J is TRBJ2-3, with TRBD2 matching 12 bases. Germline CDR1 and CDR2: SGHTA and FQGTGA. V gave up 2 bases and J gave up 2 bases; unmatched junction bases: 5. The CDR3 sequence is 17 residues long. The CDR3, as DNA: TGTGCCAGCAGCTTATGGACTAGCGGGGTGTACACAGATACGCAGTATTTT. Translation: CASSLWTSGVYTDTQYF. The variable domain in full, with the rest retrieved from reference TRBV7-3 and TRBJ2-3, is GAGVSQTPSNKVTEKGKYVELRCDPISGHTALYWYRQSLGQGPEFLIYFQGTGAADDSGLPNDRFFAVRPEGSVSTLKIQRTERGDSAVYLCASSLWTSGVYTDTQYFGPGTRLTVL.

V usage is TRBV2 and J usage is TRBJ2-1, with 8 bases matching TRBD2. The CDR3 is 14 amino acids. V shed 8 bases, J shed 4 bases, and the junction held 7 bases outside the gene matches. CDR1 is SNHLY, CDR2 FYNNEI, per germline. For the CDR3, the DNA is TGTGCCAGCTCCCGGCGGGGGGTTTACAATGAGCAGTTCTTC. It is translated as CASSRRGVYNEQFF.

This clonotype has only a few counts. The chain uses TRBV18 and TRBJ1-2; perhaps TRBD1 as D (5 bases). Trimming stripped 7 bases from V and 2 bases from J, with 17 bases between. Looked up from germline, CDR1 is KGHSH and CDR2 is LQKENI. The CDR3 is 15 amino acids. The CDR3 here is CASLPSVGDNYGYTF. The DNA of the CDR3 is TGTGCCAGCTTACCCTCGGTGGGGGACAACTATGGCTACACCTTC.

This clonotype was recorded many times. This chain uses TRBV7-2 with TRBJ2-3, with D unresolved. The V and J ends lost 5 bases and 7 bases respectively, with 13 bases between them. The CDR3 is 13 residues long. CDR1 is SGHTA and CDR2 is FQGNSA in the germline V gene. The CDR3 protein is CASSARAWNTQYF. CDR3 DNA: TGTGCCAGCAGCGCCCGCGCGTGGAATACGCAGTATTTT.

Only a few counts were recorded for this clonotype. The chain couples TRBV29-1 to TRBJ2-1; TRBD2 matches at 13 bases. The CDR3 has 17 residues. V was clipped by 1 base and J by 2 bases; unmatched bases: 5. CDR1 and CDR2 (germline): SQVTM, ANQGSEA. CDR3 residues: CSVEGLAGGLPYNEQFF. The CDR3 DNA is TGCAGCGTTGAAGGACTAGCGGGGGGTCTACCCTACAATGAGCAGTTCTTC.

The J gene is TRBJ2-7, the V gene TRBV7-9; either TRBD1 or TRBD2 may fit D (6 bases each). The V end was cut by 5 bases, the J end by 6 bases, with 14 bases between. The V gene's germline CDR1 is SEHNR and CDR2 FQNEAQ (reference sequence). The CDR3 length is 13 residues. In DNA form, the CDR3 reads TGTGCCAGCAGCCCCGGAGGGGGTGGCGAGCAGTACGTC. Translation: CASSPGGGGEQYV.